In this sample, the clone carrying this T cell receptor beta chain turned up many times. This sample is drawn from a study of blood T cell repertoires in COVID-19. Study in general: Sites across the United States, Italy and Spain contributed samples from acute and convalescent COVID-19.

Trimming removed 5 bases from V and 3 bases from J, with 13 bases in between. This CDR3 is built from 14 residues. The germline V gene has CDR1 SGHVS and CDR2 FQNEAQ. Original processing notes: Reference gene primer amplification yielded estimated nucleated cell counts. Data came from immunoSEQ multiplex PCR; TCRdb stores just in-frame clones and leaves some out. The V and J calls and clone size are taken from that table; D and trimming were inferred from the DNA. The repertoire holds about 71,000 clones, with roughly 82% as singletons. The TCR sequence derives from a woman older than 75 with acute or convalescent COVID-19. This chain links TRBV7-8 with TRBJ1-1; D is unresolved. Sequences were obtained from peripheral blood. CDR3 sequence reads: CASSLGGYDTEAFF. CDR3 nucleotides: TGTGCCAGCAGCCTTGGAGGATATGACACTGAAGCTTTCTTT. Full variable domain (rest looked up from reference TRBV7-8 and TRBJ1-1): GAGVSQSPRYKVAKRGQDVALRCDPISGHVSLFWYQQALGQGPEFLTYFQNEAQLDKSGLPSDRFFAERPEGSVSTLKIQRTQQEDSAVYLCASSLGGYDTEAFFGQGTRLTVV.